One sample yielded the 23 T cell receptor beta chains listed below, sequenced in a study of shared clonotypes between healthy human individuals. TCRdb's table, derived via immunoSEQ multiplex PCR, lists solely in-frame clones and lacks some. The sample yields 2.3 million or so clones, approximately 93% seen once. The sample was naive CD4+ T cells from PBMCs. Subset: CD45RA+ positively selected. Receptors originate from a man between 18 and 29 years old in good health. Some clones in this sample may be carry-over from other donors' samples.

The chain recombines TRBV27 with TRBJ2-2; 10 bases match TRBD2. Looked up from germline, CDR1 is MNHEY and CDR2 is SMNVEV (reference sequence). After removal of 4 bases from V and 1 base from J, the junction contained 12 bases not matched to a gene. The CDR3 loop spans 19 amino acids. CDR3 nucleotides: TGTGCCAGCAGTTCAGAGGGACAACGGACTAGCGGGAACACCGGGGAGCTGTTTTTT. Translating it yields CASSSEGQRTSGNTGELFF.

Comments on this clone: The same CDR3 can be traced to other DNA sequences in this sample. The chain's CDR3 is CASSIEGNTGELFF. The CDR3 DNA reads TGTGCCAGTAGTATAGAAGGGAACACCGGGGAGCTGTTTTTT. The chain is built from TRBV19 and TRBJ2-2; D is unclear. V lost 0 bases and J lost 1, with 3 bases in between. The CDR3 is 14 residues long. Looked up from germline, CDR1 is LNHDA and CDR2 is SQIVND (reference sequence).

This CDR3 is CASSFQTGGSQPQHF. The CDR3 DNA is TGTGCCAGCAGCTTTCAGACAGGGGGCAGTCAGCCCCAGCATTTT. The chain has TRBV7-2 and TRBJ1-5, with 10 positions matching TRBD1. The CDR3 extends over 15 amino acids. Per the germline V gene, CDR1 is SGHTA and CDR2 is FQGNSA. The J segment lost 6 bases and the V segment lost 3 bases, leaving 5 bases of the junction unmatched.

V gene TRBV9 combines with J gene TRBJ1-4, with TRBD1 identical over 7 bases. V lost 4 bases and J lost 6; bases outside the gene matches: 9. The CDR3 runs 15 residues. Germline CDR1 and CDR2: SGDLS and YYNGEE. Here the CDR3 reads CASSLGEGADEKLFF. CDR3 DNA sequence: TGTGCCAGCAGCCTAGGCGAGGGGGCGGATGAAAAACTGTTTTTT.

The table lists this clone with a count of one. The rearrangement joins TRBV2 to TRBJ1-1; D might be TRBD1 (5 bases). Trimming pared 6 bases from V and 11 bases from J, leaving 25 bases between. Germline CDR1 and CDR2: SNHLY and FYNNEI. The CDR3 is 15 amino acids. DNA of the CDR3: TGTGCCAGCAGGACGGGGGGACTGGGGACTTTTGGGGCTTTCTTT. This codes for CASRTGGLGTFGAFF.

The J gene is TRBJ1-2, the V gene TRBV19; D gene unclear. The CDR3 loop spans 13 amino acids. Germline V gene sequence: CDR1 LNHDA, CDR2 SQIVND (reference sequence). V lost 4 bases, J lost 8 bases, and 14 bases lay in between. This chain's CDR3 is CASSKSGSRGYTF. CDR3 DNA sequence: TGTGCCAGTAGTAAGAGCGGGAGTCGAGGCTACACCTTC. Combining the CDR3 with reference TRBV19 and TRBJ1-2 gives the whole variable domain DGGITQSPKYLFRKEGQNVTLSCEQNLNHDAMYWYRQDPGQGLRLIYYSQIVNDFQKGDIAEGYSVSREKKESFPLTVTSAQKNPTAFYLCASSKSGSRGYTFGSGTRLTVV.

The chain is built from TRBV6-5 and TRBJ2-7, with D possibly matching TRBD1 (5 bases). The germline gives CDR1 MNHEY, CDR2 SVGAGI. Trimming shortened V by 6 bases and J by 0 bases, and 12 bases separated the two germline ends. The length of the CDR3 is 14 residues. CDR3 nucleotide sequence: TGTGCCAGCAGCCAAGACAGAAGCTCCTACGAGCAGTACTTC. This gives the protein CASSQDRSSYEQYF.

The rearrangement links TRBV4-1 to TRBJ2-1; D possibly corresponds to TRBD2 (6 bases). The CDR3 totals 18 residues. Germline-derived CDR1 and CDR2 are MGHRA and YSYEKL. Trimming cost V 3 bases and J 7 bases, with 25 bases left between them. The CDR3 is CASSHRTGNGRDRNEQFF. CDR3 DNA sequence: TGCGCCAGCAGCCACCGGACGGGAAACGGGCGGGACCGGAATGAGCAGTTCTTC.

The CDR3 DNA reads TGTGCCAGCAGTCCCCTAGCGGGAGGGCTATCCCACGAGCAGTACTTC. Protein product: CASSPLAGGLSHEQYF. J is TRBJ2-7 and V is TRBV2; TRBD2 matches at 12 bases. Germline lookup yields CDR1 SNHLY and CDR2 FYNNEI. V gave up 5 bases and J gave up 5 bases; unmatched junction bases: 10. The CDR3 extends over 16 amino acids.

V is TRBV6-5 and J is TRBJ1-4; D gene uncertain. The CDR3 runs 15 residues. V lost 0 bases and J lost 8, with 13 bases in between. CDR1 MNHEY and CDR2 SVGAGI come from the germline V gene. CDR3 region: CASSYSDTVGEKLFF. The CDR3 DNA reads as TGTGCCAGCAGTTACTCTGACACCGTTGGGGAAAAACTGTTTTTT.

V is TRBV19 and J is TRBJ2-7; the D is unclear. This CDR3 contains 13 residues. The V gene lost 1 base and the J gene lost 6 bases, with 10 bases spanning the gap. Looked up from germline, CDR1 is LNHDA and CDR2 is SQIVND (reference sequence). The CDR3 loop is CASSIGNSGEQYF. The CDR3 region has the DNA TGTGCCAGTAGTATAGGAAACAGTGGCGAGCAGTACTTC.

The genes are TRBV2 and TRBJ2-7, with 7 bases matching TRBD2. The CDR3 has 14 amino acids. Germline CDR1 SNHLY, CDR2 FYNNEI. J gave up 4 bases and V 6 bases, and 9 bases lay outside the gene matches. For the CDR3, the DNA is TGTGCCAGCAGAAGGGAGGGACGGGAATACGAGCAGTACTTC. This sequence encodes CASRREGREYEQYF.

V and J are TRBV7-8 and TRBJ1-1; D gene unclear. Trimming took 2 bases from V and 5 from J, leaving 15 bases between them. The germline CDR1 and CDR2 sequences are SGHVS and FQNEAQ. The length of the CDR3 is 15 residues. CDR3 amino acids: CASSLLRTTLTEAFF. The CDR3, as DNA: TGTGCCAGCAGCTTATTAAGAACGACCTTGACTGAAGCTTTCTTT.

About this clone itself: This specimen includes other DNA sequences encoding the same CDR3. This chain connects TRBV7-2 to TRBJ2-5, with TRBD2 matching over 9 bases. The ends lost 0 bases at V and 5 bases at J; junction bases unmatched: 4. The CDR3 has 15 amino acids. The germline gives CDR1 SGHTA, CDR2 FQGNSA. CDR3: CASSLASGRGETQYF. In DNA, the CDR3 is TGTGCCAGCAGCTTAGCTAGCGGGAGAGGGGAGACCCAGTACTTC.

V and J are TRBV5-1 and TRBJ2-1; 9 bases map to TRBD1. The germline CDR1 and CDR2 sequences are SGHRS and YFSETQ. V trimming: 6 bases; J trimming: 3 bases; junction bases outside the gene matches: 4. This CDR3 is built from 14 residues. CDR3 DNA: TGCGCCAGCAACACAGGGGGCGGCTACAATGAGCAGTTCTTC. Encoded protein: CASNTGGGYNEQFF. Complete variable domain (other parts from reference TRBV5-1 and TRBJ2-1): KAGVTQTPRYLIKTRGQQVTLSCSPISGHRSVSWYQQTPGQGLQFLFEYFSETQRNKGNFPGRFSGRQFSNSRSEMNVSTLELGDSALYLCASNTGGGYNEQFFGPGTRLTVL.

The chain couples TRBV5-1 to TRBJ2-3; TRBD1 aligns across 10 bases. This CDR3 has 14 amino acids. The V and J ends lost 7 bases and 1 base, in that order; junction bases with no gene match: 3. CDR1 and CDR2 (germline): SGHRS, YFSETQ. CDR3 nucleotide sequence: TGCGCCAGCGAGACAGGGGGCGGCACAGATACGCAGTATTTT. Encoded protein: CASETGGGTDTQYF. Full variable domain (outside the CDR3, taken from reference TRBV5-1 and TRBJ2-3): KAGVTQTPRYLIKTRGQQVTLSCSPISGHRSVSWYQQTPGQGLQFLFEYFSETQRNKGNFPGRFSGRQFSNSRSEMNVSTLELGDSALYLCASETGGGTDTQYFGPGTRLTVL.

CDR3 amino acids: CASRTPSRGTEAFF. The CDR3 DNA follows: TGTGCCAGCCGAACACCCTCCCGGGGGACTGAAGCTTTCTTT. The chain is built from TRBV6-5 and TRBJ1-1; a possible D gene is TRBD1 (5 bases). CDR3 length: 14 amino acids. Trimming pared 8 bases from V and 5 bases from J, leaving 18 bases between. Looked up from germline, CDR1 is MNHEY and CDR2 is SVGAGI.

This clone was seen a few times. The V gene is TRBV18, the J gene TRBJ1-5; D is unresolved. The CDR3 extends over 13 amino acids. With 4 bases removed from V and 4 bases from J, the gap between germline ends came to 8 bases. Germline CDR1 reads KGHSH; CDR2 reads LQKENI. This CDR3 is CASSLDQNQPQHF. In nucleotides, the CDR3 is TGTGCCAGCTCACTTGATCAAAATCAGCCCCAGCATTTT.

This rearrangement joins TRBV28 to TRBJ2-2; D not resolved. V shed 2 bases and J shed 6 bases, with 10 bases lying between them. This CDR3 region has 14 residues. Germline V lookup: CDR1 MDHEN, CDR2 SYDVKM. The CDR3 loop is CASSLNVVPGELFF. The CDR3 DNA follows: TGTGCCAGCAGTTTAAATGTGGTTCCCGGGGAGCTGTTTTTT.

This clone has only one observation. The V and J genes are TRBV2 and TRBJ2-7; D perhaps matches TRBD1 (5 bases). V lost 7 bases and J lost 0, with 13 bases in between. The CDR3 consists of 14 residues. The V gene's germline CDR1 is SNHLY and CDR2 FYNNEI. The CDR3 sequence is CASTEDTGSYEQYF. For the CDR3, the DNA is TGTGCCAGCACTGAGGACACTGGCTCCTACGAGCAGTACTTC.

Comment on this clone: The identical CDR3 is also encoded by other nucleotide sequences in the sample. Written as DNA, the CDR3 is TGTGCCAGCAGTGTGAGATCCTATGGCTACACCTTC. It specifies CASSVRSYGYTF. The rearrangement joins TRBV2 to TRBJ1-2; D not certain. The germline V and J ends were trimmed by 4 bases and 4 bases, with 7 bases remaining between them. Germline V gene sequence: CDR1 SNHLY, CDR2 FYNNEI. The CDR3 sequence is 12 residues long. The entire variable domain, with the rest obtained from reference TRBV2 and TRBJ1-2, is as follows: EPEVTQTPSHQVTQMGQEVILRCVPISNHLYFYWYRQILGQKVEFLVSFYNNEISEKSEIFDDQFSVERPDGSNFTLKIRSTKLEDSAMYFCASSVRSYGYTFGSGTRLTVV.

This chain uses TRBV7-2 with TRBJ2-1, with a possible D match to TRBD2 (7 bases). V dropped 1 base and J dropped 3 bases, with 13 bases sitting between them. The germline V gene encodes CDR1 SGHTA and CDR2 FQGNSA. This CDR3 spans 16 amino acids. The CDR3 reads CASSLVGGGNYNEQFF. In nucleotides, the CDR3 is TGTGCCAGCAGCTTAGTAGGGGGAGGGAACTACAATGAGCAGTTCTTC.

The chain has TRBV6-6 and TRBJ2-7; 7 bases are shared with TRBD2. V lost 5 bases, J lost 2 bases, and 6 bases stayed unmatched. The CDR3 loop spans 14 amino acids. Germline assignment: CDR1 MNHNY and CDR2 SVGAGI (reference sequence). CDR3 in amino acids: CASSSGEAPYEQYF. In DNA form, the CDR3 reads TGTGCCAGCAGTAGCGGGGAGGCTCCCTACGAGCAGTACTTC.